The 17 T cell receptor beta chains reported below all come from one sample, sequenced in a study of T cells in Graves' hyperthyroidism and ophthalmopathy. Amplification yielded TCR beta CDR3 regions, with RNA transcripts as the source. The HTBI primer set drove a first-round RT-PCR of the TCR CDR3. TCRdb recomputed calls from the multiplex PCR reads with MiXCR, one row per CDR3 protein. The top ten hold around a third of the sample, which has 300,000 to 450,000 distinct CDR3 sequences, about a sixth seen once. Sample: blood. Receptors originate from a woman in her 30s with Graves' hyperthyroidism that later progressed to Graves' ophthalmopathy.

This chain joins TRBV11-2 and TRBJ1-6; maybe TRBD1 (6 bases). V lost 2 bases and J lost 8, with 13 bases in between. CDR1 and CDR2 from the germline V gene are SGHAT and FQNNGV. This CDR3 comprises 15 residues. The CDR3 DNA sequence: TGTGCCAGCAGCTTACAACCAGGGGTAGATTCACCCCTCCACTTT. Translated, it gives CASSLQPGVDSPLHF.

This clonotype was counted only a few times. The chain uses TRBV19 and TRBJ2-2; D uncertain. The germline V gene has CDR1 LNHDA and CDR2 SQIVND (reference sequence). V was trimmed by 1 base and J by 5 bases, leaving 8 bases between them. The length of the CDR3 is 14 residues. The CDR3 sequence: CASSIVPMTGELFF. For the CDR3, the DNA is TGTGCCAGTAGTATAGTCCCTATGACCGGGGAGCTGTTTTTT.

This clonotype was seen many times. The chain couples TRBV6-1 to TRBJ1-1; D is uncertain. Germline values: CDR1 MNHNS, CDR2 SASEGT. V lost 5 bases, J lost 1 base, and 17 bases lay in between. The CDR3 has 16 residues. The CDR3 DNA follows: TGTGCCAGCAGTTCGGGCCCGCTGGACCCGAACACTGAAGCTTTCTTT. Amino acid sequence: CASSSGPLDPNTEAFF.

This clonotype was seen many times. This chain uses TRBV29-1 with TRBJ1-1; D not resolved. This CDR3 region has 12 residues. Germline CDR1 SQVTM, CDR2 ANQGSEA. V lost 0 bases, J lost 6 bases, and 8 bases lay in between. The CDR3 DNA reads as TGCAGCGTTGAAGAATTGGACGCTGAAGCTTTCTTT. Its translation: CSVEELDAEAFF. Full variable domain (missing parts from reference TRBV29-1 and TRBJ1-1): SAVISQKPSRDICQRGTSLTIQCQVDSQVTMMFWYRQQPGQSLTLIATANQGSEATYESGFVIDKFPISRPNLTFSTLTVSNMSPEDSSIYLCSVEELDAEAFFGQGTRLTVV.

Points on this clonotype: Given a much more abundant clone one base away, this may be a read error. The J gene is TRBJ2-3, the V gene TRBV18, with TRBD2 matching 8 bases. The germline gives CDR1 KGHSH, CDR2 LQKENI. This CDR3 has 16 amino acids. The chain's CDR3 is CASSPPSGSGADTHYF. The DNA for the CDR3 is TGTGCCAGCTCACCACCCAGCGGGAGCGGCGCAGATACGCACTATTTT. The variable domain in full, completed from reference TRBV18 and TRBJ2-3, reads NAGVMQNPRHLVRRRGQEARLRCSPMKGHSHVYWYRQLPEEGLKFMVYLQKENIIDESGMPKERFSAEFPKEGPSILRIQQVVRGDSAAYFCASSPPSGSGADTHYFGPGTRLTVL.

This clonotype appeared once. The genes are TRBV4-1 and TRBJ2-3; 12 positions match TRBD2. J lost 4 bases, V lost 6 bases, and 14 bases had no gene match. Looked up from germline, CDR1 is MGHRA and CDR2 is YSYEKL. CDR3 length: 18 amino acids. The DNA of the CDR3 is TGCGCCAGCAGTCCTTGGTTGACTAGCGGGAGACTGGCAGATACGCAGTATTTT. It is translated as CASSPWLTSGRLADTQYF.

This clonotype was counted between two and nine times. This chain links TRBV7-9 with TRBJ2-7, with 7 bases lining up with TRBD2. V was clipped by 8 bases and J by 1 base; unmatched bases: 2. Per the germline V gene, CDR1 is SEHNR and CDR2 is FQNEAQ (reference sequence). This CDR3 contains 12 residues. The CDR3 spells CASGRESYEQYF. CDR3 DNA: TGTGCCAGCGGGAGGGAATCCTACGAGCAGTACTTC.

The chain has TRBV11-2 and TRBJ2-3, with D perhaps TRBD2 (6 bases). CDR1 SGHAT and CDR2 FQNNGV come from the germline V gene. This CDR3 is 14 amino acids long. V was shortened by 5 bases and J by 0 bases, with 9 bases between the two germline ends. CDR3 sequence: CASSGGTSTDTQYF. The CDR3 DNA is TGTGCCAGCAGCGGGGGGACTAGCACAGATACGCAGTATTTT.

This clonotype was picked up many times. This chain joins TRBV28 and TRBJ1-4; TRBD1 matches at 7 bases. The V gene end was trimmed by 2 bases and the J gene end by 7 bases; junction bases not matched to a gene: 4. In germline, CDR1 is MDHEN, CDR2 SYDVKM. The CDR3 loop spans 14 amino acids. The CDR3 nucleotides read TGTGCCAGCAGTTTAAGCGGGGACAGTGAAAAACTGTTTTTT. Protein sequence: CASSLSGDSEKLFF.

This clonotype was counted between two and nine times. The chain couples TRBV6-1 to TRBJ2-1; D is perhaps TRBD2 (6 bases). The CDR3 length is 18 residues. V dropped 4 bases and J dropped 2 bases, with 21 bases sitting between them. Germline V gene sequence: CDR1 MNHNS, CDR2 SASEGT. The CDR3: CASSGPGVSPMPYNEQFF. For the CDR3, the DNA is TGTGCCAGCAGTGGCCCGGGGGTTAGCCCTATGCCCTACAATGAGCAGTTCTTC.

This clonotype was seen repeatedly, ten times or more. The chain carries TRBV14 and TRBJ2-2; 15 nucleotides line up with TRBD2. After removal of 3 bases from V and 2 bases from J, the junction contained 10 bases not matched to a gene. Per the germline V gene, CDR1 is SGHDN and CDR2 is FVKESK. This CDR3 is built from 20 residues. The CDR3 is CASSHWRGTSGRLNTGELFF. The CDR3 DNA reads TGTGCCAGCAGCCATTGGAGAGGGACTAGCGGGAGGCTCAACACCGGGGAGCTGTTTTTT.

This clonotype showed up many times. The chain links TRBV20-1 to TRBJ2-7; D possibly corresponds to TRBD2 (5 bases). The V and J ends lost 3 bases and 0 bases respectively, with 12 bases between them. Germline CDR1 and CDR2: DFQATT and SNEGSKA (reference sequence). The CDR3 length is 14 residues. Written as DNA, the CDR3 is TGCAGTGCTAGCGCCGGGGATAGCTCCTACGAGCAGTACTTC. It yields the protein CSASAGDSSYEQYF.

The gene calls are TRBV2 and TRBJ1-1, with unresolved D. V gave up 6 bases and J gave up 11 bases, with 7 bases separating them. The CDR3 totals 9 residues. Germline CDR1 SNHLY, CDR2 FYNNEI. The CDR3 DNA follows: TGTGCCAGCAGCAGACCGGCTTTCTTT. It translates to CASSRPAFF. Full variable domain (missing parts from reference TRBV2 and TRBJ1-1): EPEVTQTPSHQVTQMGQEVILRCVPISNHLYFYWYRQILGQKVEFLVSFYNNEISEKSEIFDDQFSVERPDGSNFTLKIRSTKLEDSAMYFCASSRPAFFGQGTRLTVV.

This clonotype has more than one count but fewer than ten. This may come from a read error, since a much larger clone is one base off. The V call is TRBV7-8, the J call TRBJ2-4, with D possibly TRBD1 on 5 matching bases. The CDR3 contains 15 residues. Germline V CDR1 and CDR2: SGHVS, FQNEAQ. V was trimmed by 5 bases and J by 0 bases, leaving 11 bases between them. CDR3 bases: TGTGCCAGCAGCCAGGGCAGGGTAGCCAAAAACATTCAGTACTTC. This translates into CASSQGRVAKNIQYF.

Details on this clonotype: Just one base apart from a much larger clone, this may be a read error. The rearrangement joins TRBV19 to TRBJ1-1; D is perhaps TRBD1 (6 bases). The CDR3 covers 15 residues. The germline gives CDR1 LNHDA, CDR2 SQIVND (reference sequence). V gave up 3 bases and J gave up 4 bases, with 15 bases separating them. CDR3 in amino acids: CASSITGIEGTEAFF. The CDR3 bases are TGTGCCAGTAGTATCACAGGGATTGAGGGCACTGAAGCTTTCTTT.

V is TRBV7-9 and J is TRBJ2-3, with TRBD2 matching over 8 bases. The germline CDR1 and CDR2 sequences are SEHNR and FQNEAQ (reference sequence). This CDR3 contains 14 residues. J was trimmed by 6 bases and V by 6 bases; bases with no gene match: 8. The CDR3 nucleotides read TGTGCCAGCAGTCTAGCGGGCCCGTTCGATACGCAGTATTTT. Amino acids: CASSLAGPFDTQYF.

This clonotype was detected many times. This chain uses TRBV20-1 with TRBJ2-7; 7 bases align to TRBD1. The CDR3 runs to 13 residues. Germline CDR1 and CDR2: DFQATT and SNEGSKA (reference sequence). J lost 6 bases, V lost 7 bases, and 12 bases had no gene match. The CDR3 DNA sequence: TGCAGTGGCAGGGGGACGGAAACCCCCGAGCAGTACTTC. Its translation: CSGRGTETPEQYF.